Only a few counts were recorded for the clone carrying this T cell receptor beta chain. Its antigen is undetermined. This entry comes from a study of T cells after yellow fever vaccination. Whole-study context: For low cell numbers, libraries were made with SMART-Seq v4 Ultra Low Input.

Study-level results: Weaker, the secondary response had a peak occurring faster, on day 5 versus 15. Only a small proportion of the clonotypes turned up in both the CD4 and the CD8 compartments, likely arising from convergent recombination.

A universal primer site and UMIs were added as TCR cDNA was made by 5'RACE template switching. TCRdb re-called the 5' RACE reads with MiXCR, one entry per CDR3 protein. The sample lists more than 300,000 distinct CDR3 sequences, around a tenth seen once, with approximately 3% in the top ten. Specimen: CD4+ T cells sorted from PBMCs, collected 45 days after the yellow fever booster vaccination. The TCR originated in a man younger than 30 who received the YFV17D yellow fever vaccine.

This CDR3 reads CASSFDRRAGEAFF. The CDR3 DNA reads as TGCGCCAGCAGCTTTGACAGAAGGGCTGGGGAAGCTTTCTTT. The rearrangement uses TRBV5-1 and TRBJ1-1, with D possibly matching TRBD1 (5 bases). The CDR3 is 14 residues long. Germline assignment: CDR1 SGHRS and CDR2 YFSETQ. V lost 2 bases to trimming and J lost 8 bases, with 16 bases between them.